These 17 T cell receptor beta chains share one sample of origin, sequenced in a study of T cells in Graves' hyperthyroidism and ophthalmopathy. TCR beta CDR3 regions were amplified from RNA. A set of HTBI primers served as the primers for a first-round RT-PCR of the TCR CDR3. MiXCR, run by TCRdb on the multiplex PCR reads, gives a single entry per CDR3 protein. This repertoire shows a few hundred thousand distinct CDR3 sequences, approximately 14% found once; its top ten account for roughly 7.7%. The sample consisted of blood. Receptor source: a woman aged 18-29 years with Graves' hyperthyroidism.

This clonotype was observed many times. This chain uses TRBV18 with TRBJ2-5; TRBD1 is a possible D gene (5 bases). This CDR3 spans 15 amino acids. Germline loops: CDR1 KGHSH, CDR2 LQKENI. V was cut by 1 base and J by 8 bases, with 17 bases left in between. Here the CDR3 DNA reads TGTGCCAGCTCACCACTTTCAGGGCGCGAAGGCACCCAGTACTTC. It encodes CASSPLSGREGTQYF.

This clonotype was detected ten times or more. The rearrangement links TRBV28 to TRBJ1-2; D perhaps matches TRBD1 (6 bases). This CDR3 region has 13 residues. Per the germline V gene, CDR1 is MDHEN and CDR2 is SYDVKM. Trimming left V 5 bases short and J 6 bases short, with 13 bases between. The CDR3 reads CASSLDRLDGYTF. Written as DNA, the CDR3 is TGTGCCAGCAGTCTAGACAGGTTAGATGGCTACACCTTC.

As for this clonotype: A read error may be the cause here, since a much bigger clone is one base away. The genes are TRBV7-2 and TRBJ2-2; 9 nucleotides match TRBD2. Germline V gene sequence: CDR1 SGHTA, CDR2 FQGNSA. The CDR3 sequence is 16 residues long. CDR3 amino acids: CASSLRTSAQVGELYF. In nucleotides, the CDR3 is TGTGCCAGCAGCCTAAGGACTAGCGCGCAGGTTGGGGAGCTGTATTTT.

This clonotype was detected many times. The rearrangement uses TRBV18 and TRBJ1-3; D call uncertain. This CDR3 comprises 15 residues. V was cut by 8 bases and J by 3 bases, with 17 bases left in between. Germline CDR1 reads KGHSH; CDR2 reads LQKENI. The CDR3 DNA reads as TGTGCCAGCCATCCGGAGCCCAGGCATGGAAACACCATATATTTT. It is translated as CASHPEPRHGNTIYF.

Notes on this clonotype: This may be a read error, as it is one base from a much larger clone. This chain connects TRBV6-5 to TRBJ1-3, with D unresolved. The CDR3 extends over 15 amino acids. The germline V gene encodes CDR1 MNHEY and CDR2 SVGAGI. This CDR3 is CASGYSVWDRNTIYF. DNA for the CDR3: TGTGCCAGCGGTTACTCTGTCTGGGATCGAAACACCATATATTTT.

This clonotype was seen repeatedly, ten times or more. The V call is TRBV5-8, the J call TRBJ1-5, with D uncertain. Between the trimmed V and J ends, which lost 0 bases and 7 bases, there was a span of 5 bases. The CDR3 spans 12 residues. The germline V gene encodes CDR1 SGHTS and CDR2 YDEGEE. CDR3 region: CASSLAQQPQHF. The CDR3 nucleotides are TGTGCCAGCAGCTTGGCACAGCAGCCCCAGCATTTT.

In this sample, this clonotype turned up many times. This chain joins TRBV7-9 and TRBJ2-6; tentatively, D is TRBD1 (6 bases). The CDR3 is made up of 15 amino acids. Trimming shortened V by 4 bases and J by 4 bases, and 11 bases separated the two germline ends. The germline V gene encodes CDR1 SEHNR and CDR2 FQNEAQ (reference sequence). CDR3 amino acids: CASSSTGSGANVLTF. CDR3 nucleotides: TGTGCCAGCAGCTCTACAGGGTCCGGGGCCAACGTCCTGACTTTC.

This clonotype was counted only a few times. The genes are TRBV7-9 and TRBJ1-5; a possible D gene is TRBD1 (5 bases). CDR1 and CDR2 (germline): SEHNR, FQNEAQ (reference sequence). The V gene lost 5 bases and the J gene lost 4 bases, with 18 bases spanning the gap. The CDR3 covers 16 residues. The CDR3, as DNA: TGTGCCAGCAGCACCACGCTGGGGGGGGGGAATCAGCCCCAGCATTTT. It specifies CASSTTLGGGNQPQHF.

This clonotype was detected many times. V is TRBV2 and J is TRBJ1-5, with D hard to call. Germline-derived CDR1 and CDR2 are SNHLY and FYNNEI. This CDR3 is 14 amino acids long. V was cut by 6 bases and J by 4 bases, with 13 bases left in between. This CDR3 reads CASRWTDRNQPQHF. The CDR3 DNA reads as TGTGCCAGCAGGTGGACGGATCGAAATCAGCCCCAGCATTTT.

This clonotype was observed many times. J is TRBJ1-4 and V is TRBV2; D is perhaps TRBD1 (5 bases). CDR1 is SNHLY and CDR2 is FYNNEI in the germline V gene. V was cut by 4 bases and J by 4 bases, with 7 bases left in between. This CDR3 has 13 residues. Here the CDR3 DNA reads TGTGCCAGCAGTGGAGGGGATAATGAAAAACTGTTTTTT. It yields the protein CASSGGDNEKLFF.

The table lists this clonotype with many counts. V is TRBV6-1 and J is TRBJ2-1, with D tentatively TRBD2 (6 bases). CDR3 length equals 12 residues. V was pared by 6 bases and J by 3 bases, with 6 bases between. The germline V gene has CDR1 MNHNS and CDR2 SASEGT. The CDR3 DNA sequence: TGTGCCAGCAGGACTAGCTACAATGAGCAGTTCTTC. Its translation is CASRTSYNEQFF.

The V gene is TRBV29-1, the J gene TRBJ2-2; D is unclear. The germline CDR1 and CDR2 sequences are SQVTM and ANQGSEA. This CDR3 has 13 amino acids. Trimming removed 4 bases at V and 0 bases at J, with 6 bases between. CDR3 nucleotides: TGCAGCGTTGTGCGTCCGAACACCGGGGAGCTGTTTTTT. Amino acids: CSVVRPNTGELFF.

Only a few counts were recorded for this clonotype. The chain couples TRBV10-3 to TRBJ2-2; TRBD2 is a possible D gene (6 bases). V shed 8 bases and J shed 3 bases, with 13 bases lying between them. Germline lookup yields CDR1 ENHRY and CDR2 SYGVKD. This CDR3 region has 14 residues. The CDR3 DNA is TGTGCCATCGGGAGGACTACTGACACCGGGGAGCTGTTTTTT. It codes for CAIGRTTDTGELFF.

The chain couples TRBV19 to TRBJ1-6; the D is unclear. CDR3 length: 15 residues. Germline V gene data show CDR1 as LNHDA and CDR2 as SQIVND (reference sequence). Trimming removed 7 bases from V and 0 bases from J, with 10 bases in between. The CDR3 bases are TGTGCCAGTAAAAGCCCTTACTCCTATAATTCACCCCTCCACTTT. Translation: CASKSPYSYNSPLHF. The whole variable domain, remainder taken from reference TRBV19 and TRBJ1-6, is DGGITQSPKYLFRKEGQNVTLSCEQNLNHDAMYWYRQDPGQGLRLIYYSQIVNDFQKGDIAEGYSVSREKKESFPLTVTSAQKNPTAFYLCASKSPYSYNSPLHFGNGTRLTVT.

Many counts were recorded for this clonotype. The chain employs TRBV7-2 and TRBJ2-1; 8 bases are a match to TRBD2. V lost 1 base and J lost 9; bases outside the gene matches: 5. Looked up from germline, CDR1 is SGHTA and CDR2 is FQGNSA. The CDR3 has 14 residues. CDR3 DNA: TGTGCCAGCAGCTTAGAAGCGGGAGAAGGTGAGCAGTTCTTC. Its protein product is CASSLEAGEGEQFF.

The table lists this clonotype with many counts. Here the CDR3 reads CASSLVPGGEQFF. The CDR3 DNA reads as TGTGCCAGCAGCTTAGTGCCGGGGGGTGAGCAGTTCTTC. The rearrangement links TRBV7-2 to TRBJ2-1; 7 bases line up with TRBD2. Looked up from germline, CDR1 is SGHTA and CDR2 is FQGNSA. J gave up 9 bases and V 1 base, and 3 bases lay outside the gene matches. The CDR3 has 13 residues.

As to this clonotype: With a much larger clone just one base away, this may be a read error. V usage is TRBV9 and J usage is TRBJ2-7; D is possibly TRBD1 or TRBD2 (5 bases each). Germline CDR1 SGDLS, CDR2 YYNGEE. Trimming shortened V by 4 bases and J by 5 bases, and 22 bases separated the two germline ends. The CDR3 has 16 amino acids. CDR3 sequence: CASSIGDRLYGHEQYF. In DNA form, the CDR3 reads TGTGCCAGCAGCATAGGGGACCGGTTGTATGGCCACGAGCAGTACTTC.